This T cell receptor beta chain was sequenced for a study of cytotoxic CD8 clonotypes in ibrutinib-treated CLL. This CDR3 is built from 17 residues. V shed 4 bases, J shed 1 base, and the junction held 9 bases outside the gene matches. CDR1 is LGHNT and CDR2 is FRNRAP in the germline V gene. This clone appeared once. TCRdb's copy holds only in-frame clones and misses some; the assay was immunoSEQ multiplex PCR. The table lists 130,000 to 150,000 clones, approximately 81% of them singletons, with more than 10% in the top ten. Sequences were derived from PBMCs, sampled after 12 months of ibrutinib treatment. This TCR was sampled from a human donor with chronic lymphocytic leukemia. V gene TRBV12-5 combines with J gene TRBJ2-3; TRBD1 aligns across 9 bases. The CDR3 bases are TGTGCTAGTGGTTCGCCGGGACAGGGAGGCGGCACAGATACGCAGTATTTT. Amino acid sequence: CASGSPGQGGGTDTQYF.